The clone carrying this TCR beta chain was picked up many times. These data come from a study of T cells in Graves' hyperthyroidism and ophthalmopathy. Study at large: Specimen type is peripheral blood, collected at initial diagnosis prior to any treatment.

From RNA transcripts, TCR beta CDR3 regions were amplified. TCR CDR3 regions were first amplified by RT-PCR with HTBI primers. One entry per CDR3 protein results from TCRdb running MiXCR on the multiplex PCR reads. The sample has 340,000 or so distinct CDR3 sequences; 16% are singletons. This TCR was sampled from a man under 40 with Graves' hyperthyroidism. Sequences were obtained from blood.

The CDR3 sequence is CASSARGLAGVASKNIQYF. CDR3 coding DNA: TGTGCCAGCAGCGCTCGGGGACTAGCGGGAGTGGCATCCAAAAACATTCAGTACTTC. The V and J genes are TRBV27 and TRBJ2-4; 14 bases are a match to TRBD2. The germline gives CDR1 MNHEY, CDR2 SMNVEV (reference sequence). The CDR3 extends over 19 amino acids. V dropped 6 bases and J dropped 2; count of bases not matched to a gene: 12.